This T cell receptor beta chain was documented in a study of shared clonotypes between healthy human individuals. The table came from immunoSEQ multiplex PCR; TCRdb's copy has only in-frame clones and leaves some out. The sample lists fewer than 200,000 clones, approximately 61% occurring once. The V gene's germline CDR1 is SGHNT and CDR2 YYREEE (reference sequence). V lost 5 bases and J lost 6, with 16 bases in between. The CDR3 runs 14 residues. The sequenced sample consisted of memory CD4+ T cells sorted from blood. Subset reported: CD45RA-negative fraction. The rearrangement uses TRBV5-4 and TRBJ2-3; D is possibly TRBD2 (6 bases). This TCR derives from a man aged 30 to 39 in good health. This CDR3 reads CASRSSGGIDTQYF. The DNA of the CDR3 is TGTGCCAGCAGATCGTCTGGAGGGATCGATACGCAGTATTTT.